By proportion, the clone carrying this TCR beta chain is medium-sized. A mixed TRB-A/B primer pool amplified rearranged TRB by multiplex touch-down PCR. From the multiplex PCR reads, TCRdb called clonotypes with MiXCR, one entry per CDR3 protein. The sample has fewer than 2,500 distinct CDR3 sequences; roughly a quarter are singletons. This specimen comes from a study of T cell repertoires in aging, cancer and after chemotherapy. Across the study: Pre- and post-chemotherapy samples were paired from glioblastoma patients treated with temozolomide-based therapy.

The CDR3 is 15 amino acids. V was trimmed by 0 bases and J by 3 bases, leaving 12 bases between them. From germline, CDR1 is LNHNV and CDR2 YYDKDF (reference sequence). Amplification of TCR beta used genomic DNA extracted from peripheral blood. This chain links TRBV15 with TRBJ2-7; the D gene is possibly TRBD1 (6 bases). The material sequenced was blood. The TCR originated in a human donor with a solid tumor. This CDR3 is CATSRDLGANYEQYF. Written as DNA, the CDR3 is TGTGCCACCAGCAGAGATTTGGGGGCGAACTACGAGCAGTACTTC.